Below are 22 T cell receptor beta chains sequenced from a single sample in a study of cytomegalovirus exposure and HLA in healthy donors. It was with 60 Vbeta and 13 Jbeta primers that the PCR ran. Clones were sequenced by immunoSEQ multiplex PCR, and TCRdb holds only the in-frame ones, with some missing. The repertoire holds approximately 100,000 clones, 60% to 85% seen once, with about 10% in the top ten. Material: PBMCs. Source of these receptors: a middle-aged man in good health and CMV-seronegative.

This clone was seen once. The chain couples TRBV15 to TRBJ2-7; D is possibly TRBD2 (5 bases). The CDR3 is made up of 15 amino acids. CDR1 and CDR2 (germline): LNHNV, YYDKDF (reference sequence). V was trimmed by 0 bases and J by 2 bases, leaving 11 bases between them. The CDR3 bases are TGTGCCACCAGCAGAGATAAGGGCGGGCCCTACGAGCAGTACTTC. This translates into CATSRDKGGPYEQYF.

The chain has TRBV7-6 and TRBJ2-3; 7 bases agree with TRBD2. This CDR3 region has 13 residues. Trimming took 3 bases from V and 8 from J; bases not matched to a gene: 5. Germline V gives CDR1 SGHVS, CDR2 FNYEAQ. CDR3 coding DNA: TGTGCCAGCAGCTTGTTGGCTAGCGGTACGCAGTATTTT. Translated: CASSLLASGTQYF.

V and J are TRBV7-9 and TRBJ2-7; D possibly corresponds to TRBD1 (5 bases). This CDR3 is 17 amino acids long. Germline V CDR1 and CDR2: SEHNR, FQNEAQ (reference sequence). Trimming stripped 2 bases from V and 0 bases from J, with 17 bases between. The CDR3 DNA reads TGTGCCAGCAGCTTATCGAATGGGGCCCTGCTCTCCTACGAGCAGTACTTC. This translates into CASSLSNGALLSYEQYF.

The chain's CDR3 is CASSLAGGSYNEQFF. The CDR3 bases are TGTGCCAGCAGTTTAGCGGGAGGGAGTTACAATGAGCAGTTCTTC. The rearrangement links TRBV28 to TRBJ2-1; TRBD2 matches at 9 bases. Germline V gives CDR1 MDHEN, CDR2 SYDVKM. The CDR3 extends over 15 amino acids. The J segment lost 4 bases and the V segment lost 2 bases, leaving 3 bases of the junction unmatched.

The chain combines TRBV5-4 with TRBJ2-3, with 7 bases identical to TRBD2. The junction had 10 bases not matched to a gene; V was cut back by 1 base and J by 2 bases. Germline assignment: CDR1 SGHNT and CDR2 YYREEE (reference sequence). The CDR3 consists of 17 residues. CDR3 nucleotides: TGTGCCAGCAGCTTGAAAGTAAGCGGGAAATTCACAGATACGCAGTATTTT. Amino acid sequence: CASSLKVSGKFTDTQYF.

The V and J genes are TRBV11-2 and TRBJ2-7; TRBD1 matches at 10 bases. The junction had 6 bases not matched to a gene; V was cut back by 4 bases and J by 3 bases. The CDR3 totals 15 residues. The germline gives CDR1 SGHAT, CDR2 FQNNGV. CDR3 residues: CASSSGQGGVYEQYF. The CDR3 bases are TGTGCCAGCAGCTCTGGACAGGGGGGAGTCTACGAGCAGTACTTC. Together with reference TRBV11-2 and TRBJ2-7, the CDR3 gives the full variable domain: EAGVAQSPRYKIIEKRQSVAFWCNPISGHATLYWYQQILGQGPKLLIQFQNNGVVDDSQLPKDRFSAERLKGVDSTLKIQPAKLEDSAVYLCASSSGQGGVYEQYFGPGTRLTVT.

The CDR3 sequence: CASSLSGGQWETQYF. The CDR3 DNA reads TGTGCCAGCAGCTTATCGGGGGGGCAATGGGAGACCCAGTACTTC. The rearrangement joins TRBV11-2 to TRBJ2-5; the match to TRBD2 covers 8 bases. Looked up from germline, CDR1 is SGHAT and CDR2 is FQNNGV. Trimming at V came to 2 bases and at J to 5 bases, leaving 7 bases not matched to a gene. The CDR3 extends over 15 amino acids.

The chain couples TRBV9 to TRBJ2-5; D uncertain. This CDR3 spans 13 amino acids. Per the germline V gene, CDR1 is SGDLS and CDR2 is YYNGEE. Between the trimmed V and J ends, which lost 0 bases and 4 bases, there was a span of 7 bases. The CDR3 bases are TGTGCCAGCAGCGTAGGACATCTAGAGACCCAGTACTTC. Encoded protein: CASSVGHLETQYF.

CDR3 sequence: CASSQDYEQYF. The DNA for the CDR3 is TGCGCCAGCAGCCAGGACTACGAGCAGTACTTC. This chain uses TRBV5-1 with TRBJ2-7, with unresolved D. The germline CDR1 and CDR2 sequences are SGHRS and YFSETQ. Trimming left V 4 bases short and J 3 bases short, with 5 bases between. The CDR3 totals 11 residues.

This clone was seen more than once but under ten times. This specimen includes other DNA sequences encoding the same CDR3. The CDR3 is CASSTRQGAYGYTF. CDR3 DNA: TGTGCCAGCAGCACCAGACAGGGTGCCTATGGCTACACCTTC. The rearrangement joins TRBV5-6 to TRBJ1-2; 7 positions agree with TRBD1. The CDR3 has 14 amino acids. V gave up 4 bases and J gave up 4 bases; unmatched junction bases: 7. The germline gives CDR1 SGHDT, CDR2 YYEEEE.

The rearrangement joins TRBV6-1 to TRBJ2-7; tentatively, D is TRBD2 (5 bases). Trimming shortened V by 0 bases and J by 3 bases, and 12 bases separated the two germline ends. Germline V gene data show CDR1 as MNHNS and CDR2 as SASEGT. This CDR3 has 15 residues. CDR3 bases: TGTGCCAGCAGTGAAGCCTTATACCGGGACTACGAGCAGTACTTC. It translates to CASSEALYRDYEQYF.

V gene TRBV10-3 combines with J gene TRBJ2-7, with 15 bases that match TRBD2. The germline CDR1 and CDR2 sequences are ENHRY and SYGVKD. The CDR3 is made up of 16 amino acids. Trimming took 10 bases from V and 0 from J; bases not matched to a gene: 7. CDR3: CATGTSGRPSSYEQYF. Here the CDR3 DNA reads TGTGCCACCGGGACTAGCGGGAGGCCGAGCTCCTACGAGCAGTACTTC.

The chain joins TRBV5-5 to TRBJ2-1; D perhaps matches TRBD1 (6 bases). Germline CDR1 reads SGHKS; CDR2 reads YYEKEE (reference sequence). With 0 bases removed from V and 3 bases from J, the gap between germline ends came to 10 bases. The CDR3 covers 15 residues. The DNA of the CDR3 is TGTGCCAGCAGCTTGGTAGGACAGAGCTACAATGAGCAGTTCTTC. Translated: CASSLVGQSYNEQFF.

The chain joins TRBV7-9 to TRBJ2-2; weak D call: TRBD1 (5 bases). Trimming stripped 3 bases from V and 5 bases from J, with 13 bases between. Germline lookup yields CDR1 SEHNR and CDR2 FQNEAQ (reference sequence). The CDR3 runs 15 residues. The CDR3: CASSFSRTKTGELFF. CDR3 sequence (DNA): TGTGCCAGCAGCTTTTCTAGGACAAAGACCGGGGAGCTGTTTTTT.

The chain uses TRBV5-5 and TRBJ1-5; 7 bases agree with TRBD1. Germline CDR1 SGHKS, CDR2 YYEKEE (reference sequence). This CDR3 is 13 amino acids long. V was clipped by 2 bases and J by 6 bases; unmatched bases: 2. CDR3 sequence reads: CASSLTGVQPQHF. In DNA form, the CDR3 reads TGTGCCAGCAGCTTAACAGGGGTTCAGCCCCAGCATTTT.

The V and J genes are TRBV7-2 and TRBJ1-3; TRBD1 matches 9 bases. The ends lost 4 bases at V and 3 bases at J; junction bases unmatched: 4. The CDR3 runs to 15 residues. Germline CDR1 and CDR2: SGHTA and FQGNSA. CDR3: CASSSQGAGGNTIYF. Here the CDR3 DNA reads TGTGCCAGCAGCTCACAGGGGGCGGGTGGAAACACCATATATTTT.

This rearrangement joins TRBV18 to TRBJ1-5, with D maybe TRBD1 (5 bases). CDR1 and CDR2 from the germline V gene are KGHSH and LQKENI. This CDR3 is built from 14 residues. V dropped 5 bases and J dropped 7 bases, with 15 bases sitting between them. In DNA form, the CDR3 reads TGTGCCAGCTCATCCACGCGGGGCGGCCAGCCCCAGCATTTT. This encodes CASSSTRGGQPQHF.

The chain employs TRBV6-6 and TRBJ2-2; 7 positions match TRBD1. Germline trimming cut 8 bases from V and 0 bases from J; bases unmatched to any gene: 6. This CDR3 contains 15 residues. In germline, CDR1 is MNHNY, CDR2 SVGAGI (reference sequence). The DNA for the CDR3 is TGTGCCAGCTGGTTGGGACAGACGAACACCGGGGAGCTGTTTTTT. Translated: CASWLGQTNTGELFF.

The CDR3 DNA sequence: TGTGCCAGCTCCCGGGACTTTAGCAATCAGCCCCAGCATTTT. Amino acids: CASSRDFSNQPQHF. The chain couples TRBV18 to TRBJ1-5, with D perhaps TRBD1 (5 bases). Germline loops: CDR1 KGHSH, CDR2 LQKENI. CDR3 length equals 14 residues. V was clipped by 6 bases and J by 0 bases, with 9 bases between them.

V usage is TRBV7-9 and J usage is TRBJ2-7, with D perhaps matching TRBD2 (6 bases). V was clipped by 4 bases and J by 0 bases, with 7 bases between them. Germline V gene lookup returns CDR1 SEHNR and CDR2 FQNEAQ (reference sequence). The CDR3 is 13 amino acids. In nucleotides, the CDR3 is TGTGCCAGCAGCTGGGGAGGCTCCTACGAGCAGTACTTC. It encodes CASSWGGSYEQYF.

The V gene is TRBV18, the J gene TRBJ1-2; 7 bases agree with TRBD1. The germline gives CDR1 KGHSH, CDR2 LQKENI. Trimming cost V 3 bases and J 0 bases; bases outside gene matches: 7. The CDR3 length is 16 residues. CDR3 coding DNA: TGTGCCAGCTCACCGGGACAGAGACCTTCTAACTATGGCTACACCTTC. Translated: CASSPGQRPSNYGYTF. Combining the CDR3 with reference TRBV18 and TRBJ1-2 gives the whole variable domain NAGVMQNPRHLVRRRGQEARLRCSPMKGHSHVYWYRQLPEEGLKFMVYLQKENIIDESGMPKERFSAEFPKEGPSILRIQQVVRGDSAAYFCASSPGQRPSNYGYTFGSGTRLTVV.

Regarding this clone: One end of the junction does not line up with germline, which may come from a read error. The rearrangement links TRBV10-3 to TRBJ2-4; 10 bases fit TRBD2. The CDR3 runs 15 residues. CDR1 is ENHRY and CDR2 is SYGVKD in the germline V gene. The CDR3 protein is CAIRASGGIGNIQYF. CDR3 DNA sequence: TGTGCAATCAGGGCTAGCGGGGGAATAGGAAACATTCAGTACTTC.